These 19 T cell receptor beta chains share one sample of origin, sequenced in a study of shared clonotypes between healthy human individuals. Only in-frame clones appear in the TCRdb table, and some are missing; sequencing was by immunoSEQ multiplex PCR. The table records 550,000 to 850,000 clones, 72% of them present only once. The sequencing input was memory CD4+ T cells sorted from blood. Subset described: CD45RA-negative fraction. Receptors were obtained from a woman aged 30 to 39 in good health.

This clone was picked up a small number of times. This sequence joins TRBV28 and TRBJ1-1; D might be TRBD1 (5 bases). CDR3 length: 14 residues. Germline loops: CDR1 MDHEN, CDR2 SYDVKM. The V gene lost 4 bases and the J gene lost 6 bases, with 15 bases spanning the gap. DNA of the CDR3: TGTGCCAGCAGTTCCCTCCCCGGGGGGGCTGAAGCTTTCTTT. Its translation: CASSSLPGGAEAFF.

The CDR3 DNA sequence: TGTGCCAGCAGTTTACCTTCCGACAGGGTTGGTGGCTACACCTTC. Protein: CASSLPSDRVGGYTF. V is TRBV27 and J is TRBJ1-2; 7 positions match TRBD1. CDR3 length: 15 residues. The V gene end was trimmed by 2 bases and the J gene end by 7 bases; junction bases not matched to a gene: 10. Per germline, CDR1 MNHEY and CDR2 SMNVEV (reference sequence).

This rearrangement joins TRBV27 to TRBJ1-5; 8 nucleotides line up with TRBD1. From germline, CDR1 is MNHEY and CDR2 SMNVEV (reference sequence). Trimming cost V 1 base and J 6 bases; bases outside gene matches: 8. CDR3 length: 16 residues. This chain's CDR3 is CASSLLGRGQGQPQHF. As DNA, the CDR3 is TGTGCCAGCAGTTTATTAGGCAGGGGGCAGGGTCAGCCCCAGCATTTT.

The J gene is TRBJ2-7, the V gene TRBV7-2; D gene ambiguous. The CDR3 loop spans 14 amino acids. The V end lost 7 bases, the J end lost 1 base, and 14 bases lay between the germline ends. Per germline, CDR1 SGHTA and CDR2 FQGNSA. The CDR3 region is CASTYQRDSYEQYF. The CDR3 region has the DNA TGTGCCAGCACCTACCAGCGCGATTCCTACGAGCAGTACTTC.

Remarks on this clone: The same CDR3 arises from other DNA sequences in this sample as well. The chain employs TRBV12-5 and TRBJ2-1, with D uncertain. The CDR3 contains 14 residues. V was pared by 9 bases and J by 0 bases, with 12 bases between. Germline-derived CDR1 and CDR2 are LGHNT and FRNRAP. The CDR3 loop is CASALDSSYNEQFF. CDR3 DNA sequence: TGTGCTAGCGCCTTGGATAGCTCCTACAATGAGCAGTTCTTC.

The chain recombines TRBV6-6 with TRBJ1-1, with a possible D match to TRBD1 (6 bases). Germline values: CDR1 MNHNY, CDR2 SVGAGI (reference sequence). The V gene lost 6 bases and the J gene lost 1 base, with 9 bases spanning the gap. The CDR3 length is 13 residues. In DNA form, the CDR3 reads TGTGCCAGCAGCCAGACAGGGAACACTGAAGCTTTCTTT. Protein sequence: CASSQTGNTEAFF.

V gene TRBV5-5 combines with J gene TRBJ2-2; 7 nucleotides align to TRBD1. The germline V gene encodes CDR1 SGHKS and CDR2 YYEKEE (reference sequence). This CDR3 region has 13 residues. Losses at the gene ends were 7 bases for V and 4 bases for J; bases not matched to a gene: 4. The CDR3 loop reads CASGRQGTGELFF. The CDR3 region has the DNA TGTGCCAGCGGACGACAGGGCACCGGGGAGCTGTTTTTT.

This sequence joins TRBV2 and TRBJ2-7; TRBD1 matches at 7 bases. The CDR3 is 15 residues long. Trimming cost V 6 bases and J 7 bases; bases outside gene matches: 15. Germline V gene lookup returns CDR1 SNHLY and CDR2 FYNNEI. The DNA for the CDR3 is TGTGCCAGCAGAAGCGGCCAGACAGGGTGGTCAGAGCAGTACTTC. Its protein product is CASRSGQTGWSEQYF.

In the case of this clone: This likely stems from a read error, as it lies one base from a far larger clone. This CDR3 is also generated by other DNA sequences in the sample. This chain joins TRBV18 and TRBJ2-7; no definite D call. The CDR3 length is 12 residues. Germline V gene lookup returns CDR1 KGHSH and CDR2 LQKENI. V was clipped by 2 bases and J by 0 bases, with 2 bases between them. DNA of the CDR3: TGTGCCAGCTCACCAAACTCCTACGAGCAGTACTTC. It encodes CASSPNSYEQYF.

This chain joins TRBV14 and TRBJ2-3, with TRBD1 as a possible D gene (6 bases). Looked up from germline, CDR1 is SGHDN and CDR2 is FVKESK. The CDR3 consists of 16 residues. Trimming removed 1 base at V and 3 bases at J, with 14 bases between. The DNA for the CDR3 is TGTGCCAGCAGCCAAGTGTCAGGGGTACGAACAGATACGCAGTATTTT. Its translation: CASSQVSGVRTDTQYF.

The count of this clone is one. The V and J genes are TRBV5-8 and TRBJ2-5, with TRBD1 matching 7 bases. Germline assignment: CDR1 SGHTS and CDR2 YDEGEE. This CDR3 is built from 13 residues. The trim removed 4 bases at V and 4 bases at J, leaving 4 bases unmatched. The CDR3 coding sequence is TGTGCCAGCAGCGTTGACAGGGTAGAGACCCAGTACTTC. As protein: CASSVDRVETQYF.

The chain links TRBV10-3 to TRBJ2-7; D gene uncertain. The CDR3 contains 13 residues. Germline CDR1 ENHRY, CDR2 SYGVKD. V was cut by 2 bases and J by 3 bases, with 8 bases left in between. CDR3 sequence (DNA): TGTGCCATCAGTGAGGGGATTAGCTACGAGCAGTACTTC. Translated: CAISEGISYEQYF.

In this sample, this clone turned up once. This rearrangement joins TRBV18 to TRBJ2-7, with 9 bases identical to TRBD2. Trimming took 2 bases from V and 3 from J; bases not matched to a gene: 8. CDR1 and CDR2 from the germline V gene are KGHSH and LQKENI. This CDR3 region has 16 residues. In nucleotides, the CDR3 is TGTGCCAGCTCACCATTTGCGGGAGGGCCGATCTACGAGCAGTACTTC. Its translation: CASSPFAGGPIYEQYF.

The chain combines TRBV2 with TRBJ2-1, with D perhaps given as TRBD1 or TRBD2 (5 bases each). The CDR3 length is 14 residues. V lost 4 bases to trimming and J lost 10 bases, with 17 bases between them. Germline V gives CDR1 SNHLY, CDR2 FYNNEI. The CDR3 DNA reads as TGTGCCAGCAGTGTTGGGACCTCACGTTGGGAGCAGTTCTTC. This sequence encodes CASSVGTSRWEQFF.

The chain has TRBV30 and TRBJ1-2, with 7 bases fitting TRBD1. CDR1 is GTSNPN and CDR2 is SVGIG in the germline V gene (reference sequence). The V and J ends lost 3 bases and 5 bases, in that order; junction bases with no gene match: 6. CDR3 length equals 13 residues. This CDR3 is CAWSPGTAYGYTF. CDR3 nucleotides: TGTGCCTGGAGCCCCGGGACAGCTTATGGCTACACCTTC.

This clone was detected once. V is TRBV28 and J is TRBJ2-2; maybe TRBD2 (6 bases). CDR1 and CDR2 from the germline V gene are MDHEN and SYDVKM. The CDR3 covers 15 residues. V was clipped by 3 bases and J by 4 bases, with 12 bases between them. The CDR3 DNA sequence: TGTGCCAGCAGTTTTCGGGCGCGGGGCACCGGGGAGCTGTTTTTT. It is translated as CASSFRARGTGELFF.

The rearrangement links TRBV15 to TRBJ2-3; unclear D gene. The V end was cut by 5 bases, the J end by 0 bases, with 12 bases between. The length of the CDR3 is 15 residues. Per the germline V gene, CDR1 is LNHNV and CDR2 is YYDKDF (reference sequence). The DNA for the CDR3 is TGTGCCACCAGCGGCTACTACGACAGCACAGATACGCAGTATTTT. It is translated as CATSGYYDSTDTQYF.

This chain connects TRBV29-1 to TRBJ2-3, with D maybe TRBD2 (6 bases). The CDR3 covers 14 residues. The germline V gene has CDR1 SQVTM and CDR2 ANQGSEA. V shed 1 base and J shed 4 bases, with 12 bases lying between them. The CDR3 region has the DNA TGCAGCGTTGAAGGAGCGGGTGGTCCAGATACGCAGTATTTT. It codes for CSVEGAGGPDTQYF.

This chain links TRBV13 with TRBJ2-7, with TRBD1 matching 8 bases. From germline, CDR1 is PRHDT and CDR2 FYEKMQ (reference sequence). The ends lost 0 bases at V and 7 bases at J; junction bases unmatched: 8. This CDR3 is 15 amino acids long. The CDR3 DNA reads TGTGCCAGCAGCTTAGGGACAGGGGCAGGGGGAGAGCAGTACTTC. Its protein product is CASSLGTGAGGEQYF.